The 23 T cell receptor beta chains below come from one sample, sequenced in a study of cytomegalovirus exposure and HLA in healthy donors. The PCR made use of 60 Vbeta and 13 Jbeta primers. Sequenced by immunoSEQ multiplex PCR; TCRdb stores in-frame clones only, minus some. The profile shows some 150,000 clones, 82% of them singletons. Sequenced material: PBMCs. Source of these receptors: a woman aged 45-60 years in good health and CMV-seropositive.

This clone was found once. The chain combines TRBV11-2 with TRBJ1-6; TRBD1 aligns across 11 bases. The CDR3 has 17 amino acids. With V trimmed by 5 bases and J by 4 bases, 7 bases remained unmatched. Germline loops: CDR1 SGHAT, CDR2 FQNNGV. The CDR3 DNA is TGTGCCAGCAGCCCCGGAGGGACAGGGGGTTATAATTCACCCCTCCACTTT. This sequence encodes CASSPGGTGGYNSPLHF.

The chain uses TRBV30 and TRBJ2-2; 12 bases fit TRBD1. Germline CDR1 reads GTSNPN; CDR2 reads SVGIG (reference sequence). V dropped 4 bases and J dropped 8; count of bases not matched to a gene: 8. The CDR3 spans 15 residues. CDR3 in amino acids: CAWTRGQGARGELFF. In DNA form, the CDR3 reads TGTGCCTGGACTAGGGGACAGGGGGCTAGAGGGGAGCTGTTTTTT.

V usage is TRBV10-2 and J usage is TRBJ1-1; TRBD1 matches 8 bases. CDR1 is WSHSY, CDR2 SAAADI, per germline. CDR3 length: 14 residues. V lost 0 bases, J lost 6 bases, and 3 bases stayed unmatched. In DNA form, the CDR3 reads TGCGCCAGCAGTGAGTCGACAGGGGCCGCTGAAGCTTTCTTT. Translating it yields CASSESTGAAEAFF.

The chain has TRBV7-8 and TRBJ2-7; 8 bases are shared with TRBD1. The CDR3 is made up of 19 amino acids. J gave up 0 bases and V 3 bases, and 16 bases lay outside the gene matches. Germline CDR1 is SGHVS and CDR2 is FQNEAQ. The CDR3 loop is CASSLTTGAFPSSSYEQYF. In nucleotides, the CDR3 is TGTGCCAGCAGCTTGACGACAGGGGCTTTCCCCTCGAGCTCCTACGAGCAGTACTTC.

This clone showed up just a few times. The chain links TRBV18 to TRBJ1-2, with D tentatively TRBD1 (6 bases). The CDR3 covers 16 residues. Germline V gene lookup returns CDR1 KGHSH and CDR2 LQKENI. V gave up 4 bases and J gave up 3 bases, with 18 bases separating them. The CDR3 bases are TGTGCCAGCTCACGTAGCCCCCAGGGGTTGGACTATGGCTACACCTTC. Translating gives CASSRSPQGLDYGYTF.

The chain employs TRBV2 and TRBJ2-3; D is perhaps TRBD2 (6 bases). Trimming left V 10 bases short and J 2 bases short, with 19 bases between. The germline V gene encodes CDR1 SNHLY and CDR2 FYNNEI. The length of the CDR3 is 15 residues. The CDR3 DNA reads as TGTGCCACCTCAGTCCGGGGGTTCGACACAGATACGCAGTATTTT. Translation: CATSVRGFDTDTQYF.

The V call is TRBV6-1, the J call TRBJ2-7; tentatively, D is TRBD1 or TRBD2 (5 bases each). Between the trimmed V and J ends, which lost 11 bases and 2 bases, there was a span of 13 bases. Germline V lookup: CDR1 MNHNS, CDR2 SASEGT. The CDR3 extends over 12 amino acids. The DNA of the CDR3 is TGTGCCGGCACTAGGGGTCCCTACGAGCAGTACTTC. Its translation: CAGTRGPYEQYF.

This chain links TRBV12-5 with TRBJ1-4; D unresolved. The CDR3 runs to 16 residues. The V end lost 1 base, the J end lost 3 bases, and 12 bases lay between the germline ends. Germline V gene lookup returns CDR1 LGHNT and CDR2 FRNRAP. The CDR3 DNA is TGTGCTAGTGGTTTGGGCCGGAGGCCTGCTAATGAAAAACTGTTTTTT. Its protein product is CASGLGRRPANEKLFF.

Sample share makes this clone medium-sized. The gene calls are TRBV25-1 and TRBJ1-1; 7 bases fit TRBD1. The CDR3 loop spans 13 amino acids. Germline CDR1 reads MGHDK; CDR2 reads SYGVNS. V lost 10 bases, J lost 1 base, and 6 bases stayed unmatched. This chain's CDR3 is CATGTVSNTEAFF. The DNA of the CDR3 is TGTGCCACCGGGACAGTTTCGAACACTGAAGCTTTCTTT.

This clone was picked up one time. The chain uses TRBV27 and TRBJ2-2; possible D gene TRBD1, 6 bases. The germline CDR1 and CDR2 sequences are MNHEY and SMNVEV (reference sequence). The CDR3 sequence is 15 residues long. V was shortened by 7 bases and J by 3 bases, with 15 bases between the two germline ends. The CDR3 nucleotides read TGTGCCAGCAACAAACAGGGTGTGGACACCGGGGAGCTGTTTTTT. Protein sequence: CASNKQGVDTGELFF.

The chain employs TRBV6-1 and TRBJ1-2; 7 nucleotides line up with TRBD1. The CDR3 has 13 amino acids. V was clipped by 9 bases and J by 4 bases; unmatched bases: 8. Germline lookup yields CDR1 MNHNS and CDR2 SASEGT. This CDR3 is CASIRDSSYGYTF. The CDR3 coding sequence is TGTGCCAGTATCCGGGACAGCTCCTATGGCTACACCTTC.

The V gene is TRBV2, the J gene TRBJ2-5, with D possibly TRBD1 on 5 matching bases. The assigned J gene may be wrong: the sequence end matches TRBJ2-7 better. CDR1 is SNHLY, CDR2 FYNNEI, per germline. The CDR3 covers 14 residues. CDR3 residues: CASRYDSSSYEQYF. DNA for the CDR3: TGTGCCAGCAGATACGACAGTAGCTCCTACGAGCAGTACTTC.

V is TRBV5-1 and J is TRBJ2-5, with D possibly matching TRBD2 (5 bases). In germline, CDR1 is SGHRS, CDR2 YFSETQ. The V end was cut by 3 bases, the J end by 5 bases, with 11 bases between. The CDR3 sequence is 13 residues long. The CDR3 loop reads CASSSDSGETQYF. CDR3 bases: TGCGCCAGCAGCTCTGACTCGGGGGAGACCCAGTACTTC.

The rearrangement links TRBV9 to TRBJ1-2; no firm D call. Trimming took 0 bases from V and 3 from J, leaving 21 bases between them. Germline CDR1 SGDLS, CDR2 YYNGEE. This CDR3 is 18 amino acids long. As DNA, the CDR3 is TGTGCCAGCAGCGTAGGGGCGACCGCCCTATTCGGCGACTATGGCTACACCTTC. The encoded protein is CASSVGATALFGDYGYTF.

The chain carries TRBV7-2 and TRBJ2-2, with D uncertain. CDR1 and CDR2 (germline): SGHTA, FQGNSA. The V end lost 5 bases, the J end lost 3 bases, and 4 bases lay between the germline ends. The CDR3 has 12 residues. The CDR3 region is CASSPDTGELFF. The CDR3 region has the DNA TGTGCCAGCAGCCCAGACACCGGGGAGCTGTTTTTT.

CDR3 protein: CASRNLAGGIAFEQFF. For the CDR3, the DNA is TGTGCCAGCAGGAACCTAGCGGGGGGCATAGCGTTTGAGCAGTTCTTC. This chain links TRBV6-6 with TRBJ2-1; 11 bases are a match to TRBD2. The CDR3 consists of 16 residues. The germline V gene encodes CDR1 MNHNY and CDR2 SVGAGI (reference sequence). The V segment lost 6 bases and the J segment 9 bases; nucleotides outside the gene matches: 13.

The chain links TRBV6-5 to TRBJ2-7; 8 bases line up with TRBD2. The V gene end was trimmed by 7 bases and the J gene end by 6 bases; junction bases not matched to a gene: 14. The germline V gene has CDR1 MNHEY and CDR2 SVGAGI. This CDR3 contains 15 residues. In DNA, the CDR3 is TGTGCCAGCAAAACATACGGGGGGGCGAGTGGCGAGCAGTACTTC. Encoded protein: CASKTYGGASGEQYF.

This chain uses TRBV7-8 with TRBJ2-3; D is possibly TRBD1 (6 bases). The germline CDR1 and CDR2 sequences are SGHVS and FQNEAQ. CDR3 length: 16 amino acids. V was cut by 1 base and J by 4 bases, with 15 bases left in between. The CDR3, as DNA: TGTGCCAGCAGCTTAGGAGGGGCTTCAGGGGCAGATACGCAGTATTTT. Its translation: CASSLGGASGADTQYF.

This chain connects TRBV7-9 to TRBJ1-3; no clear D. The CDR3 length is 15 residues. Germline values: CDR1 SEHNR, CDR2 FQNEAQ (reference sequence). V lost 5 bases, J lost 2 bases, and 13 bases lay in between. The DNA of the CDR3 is TGTGCCAGCAGCCCCTCTCCGCGAGCTGGAAACACCATATATTTT. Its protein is CASSPSPRAGNTIYF.

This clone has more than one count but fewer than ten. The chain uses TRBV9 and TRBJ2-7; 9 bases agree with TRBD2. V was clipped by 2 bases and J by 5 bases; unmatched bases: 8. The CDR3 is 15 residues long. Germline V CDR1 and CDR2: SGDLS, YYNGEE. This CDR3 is CASSVGAGGLNEQYF. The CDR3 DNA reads TGTGCCAGCAGCGTGGGGGCGGGGGGGCTTAACGAGCAGTACTTC.

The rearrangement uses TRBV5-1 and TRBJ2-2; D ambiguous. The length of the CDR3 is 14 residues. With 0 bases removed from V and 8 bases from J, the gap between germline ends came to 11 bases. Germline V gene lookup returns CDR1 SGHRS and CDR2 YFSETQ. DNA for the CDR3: TGCGCCAGCAGCTTGGGGGCCCGGTTGGGGGAGCTGTTTTTT. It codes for CASSLGARLGELFF.

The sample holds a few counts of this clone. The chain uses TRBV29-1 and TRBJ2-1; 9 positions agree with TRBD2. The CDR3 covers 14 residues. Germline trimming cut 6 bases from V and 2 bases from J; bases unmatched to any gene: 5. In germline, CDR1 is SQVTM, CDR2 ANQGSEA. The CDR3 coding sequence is TGCAGCGTCCTACAGCGGGGGGCCTACAATGAGCAGTTCTTC. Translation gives CSVLQRGAYNEQFF.

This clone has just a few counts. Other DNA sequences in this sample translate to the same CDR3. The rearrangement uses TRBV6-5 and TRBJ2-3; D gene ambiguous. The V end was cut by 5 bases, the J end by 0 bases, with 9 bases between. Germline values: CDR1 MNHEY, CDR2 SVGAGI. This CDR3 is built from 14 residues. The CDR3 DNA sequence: TGTGCCAGCAGTCGACTTATTAGCACAGATACGCAGTATTTT. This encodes CASSRLISTDTQYF.